This T cell receptor beta chain was recovered during a study of T cell repertoires and Cas9 in healthy adults. Germline-derived CDR1 and CDR2 are GTSNPN and SVGIG (reference sequence). This CDR3 is 11 amino acids long. The germline V and J ends were trimmed by 5 bases and 5 bases, with 7 bases remaining between them. Study-wide findings and caveats: Apparently, regulatory T cells were frequent among SpCas9-reactive T cells. In vitro, SpCas9-reactive Tregs were reported to curb effector T cell proliferation and function.

Produced via immunoSEQ multiplex PCR; TCRdb's table is partial and in-frame only. Of a few hundred clones listed, approximately 90% were seen once; the top ten hold roughly 13%. The receptor comes from a human donor in good health. This chain joins TRBV30 and TRBJ2-1, with D maybe TRBD1 (5 bases). Specimen: SpCas9-reactive Tregs (CD4+, CD25+, CD127-, CD137+, CD154-) from PBMCs; culture status not recorded. CDR3 amino acids: CAWGRDNEQFF. The CDR3 DNA reads TGTGCCTGGGGCAGGGACAATGAGCAGTTCTTC.